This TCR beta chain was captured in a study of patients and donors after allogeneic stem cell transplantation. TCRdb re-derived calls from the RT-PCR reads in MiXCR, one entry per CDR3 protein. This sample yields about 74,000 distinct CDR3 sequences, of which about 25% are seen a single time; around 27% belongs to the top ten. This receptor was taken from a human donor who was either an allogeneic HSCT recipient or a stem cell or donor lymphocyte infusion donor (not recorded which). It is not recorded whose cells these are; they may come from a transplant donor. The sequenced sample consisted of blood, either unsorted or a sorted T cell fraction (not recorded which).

CDR3: CASSQMGFLYNSPLHF. In DNA form, the CDR3 reads TGCGCCAGCAGCCAGATGGGGTTCCTCTATAATTCACCCCTCCACTTT. The rearrangement links TRBV4-3 to TRBJ1-6; no firm D call. Per germline, CDR1 LGHNA and CDR2 YSLEER. Trimming removed 3 bases from V and 3 bases from J, with 12 bases in between. The CDR3 sequence is 16 residues long.